Sequencing of this T cell receptor (beta chain) was carried out in a study of T cell responses to AZD1222 COVID-19 vaccine. Study observations and caveats: As reported, nearly half of all spike-specific TCRs target variant regions that are unmutated.

Data came from immunoSEQ multiplex PCR; TCRdb stores just in-frame clones and leaves some out. The repertoire holds roughly 270,000 clones, with roughly 93% as singletons. With regard to this clone: Antigen specificity is unknown.

V was pared by 0 bases and J by 7 bases, with 1 base of the junction left unmatched. The V gene's germline CDR1 is SGDLS and CDR2 YYNGEE. The CDR3 has 14 amino acids. Sequenced material: peripheral blood, taken 28 days after the second AZD1222 dose. The origin of this receptor is an adult who received the AZD1222 COVID-19 vaccine. V usage is TRBV9 and J usage is TRBJ1-6, with 7 bases matching TRBD1. The CDR3 nucleotides are TGTGCCAGCAGCGTAGGGACAGGAAATTCACCCCTCCACTTT. It yields the protein CASSVGTGNSPLHF.